The sequence of this T cell receptor beta chain was determined in a study of T cells in Graves' hyperthyroidism and ophthalmopathy. Study-wide results and limits: Researchers found most expanded thyroid clonotypes above 0.001 in blood as well.

This clonotype was observed at least ten times. Its target is not known. The study collected blood at first hyperthyroidism diagnosis, before any ophthalmopathy symptoms arose. This CDR3 region has 15 residues. Trimming left V 0 bases short and J 3 bases short, with 12 bases between. Germline CDR1 is SGHKS and CDR2 is YYEKEE (reference sequence). It was RNA transcripts that yielded the amplified TCR beta CDR3 regions. A first-round RT-PCR of the TCR CDR3 used the HTBI primer set. TCRdb used MiXCR to reprocess the multiplex PCR reads, holding one entry per CDR3 protein. The data contain 300,000 to 450,000 distinct CDR3 sequences, 15% to 18% of them singletons.

The material sequenced was blood. V gene TRBV5-5 combines with J gene TRBJ1-2; D perhaps matches TRBD1 (6 bases). The TCR was taken from a woman under 30 with Graves' hyperthyroidism that later progressed to Graves' ophthalmopathy. The CDR3 sequence: CASSLGSGADYGYTF. The CDR3 DNA follows: TGTGCCAGCAGCTTGGGTTCAGGGGCAGACTATGGCTACACCTTC.